The 7 T cell receptor beta chains below all came from one sample that was sequenced in a study of CXCR3-negative and CXCR3-positive naive CD8 T cells. All TRB cDNA libraries came from 5' RACE performed with UMI labels. With the 5' RACE reads reprocessed, TCRdb shows one record per CDR3 protein and no DNA. The sample table sets out about 90,000 distinct CDR3 sequences. Sample: naive CXCR3- CD8+ T cells from blood. Subset specified: CD45RO-CCR7+CD27+CD95- naive CD8+ T cells lacking CXCR3 (TNR3-). These receptors were obtained from a human donor in good health. Some clones in this sample may be carry-over from other donors' samples.

The chain recombines TRBV5-4 with TRBJ1-6. CDR3 length equals 14 residues. Per germline, CDR1 SGHNT and CDR2 YYREEE (reference sequence). The CDR3 protein is CASSIAGYNSPLHF.

V gene TRBV6-5 combines with J gene TRBJ2-2; without DNA, the TCRdb call of TRBD2 cannot be checked. The CDR3 is made up of 17 amino acids. The germline gives CDR1 MNHEY, CDR2 SVGAGI. The CDR3: CASSYSTSGRGTGELFF.

The genes are TRBV25-1 and TRBJ2-7. This CDR3 spans 12 amino acids. The germline V gene has CDR1 MGHDK and CDR2 SYGVNS. Here the CDR3 reads CASSVTEYEQYF.

The chain couples TRBV6-1 to TRBJ2-3; with no DNA, the TCRdb D assignment of TRBD1 cannot be verified. Per the germline V gene, CDR1 is MNHNS and CDR2 is SASEGT. The CDR3 length is 15 residues. The CDR3 here is CASSEEGASRSAQYF.

The rearrangement joins TRBV6-2 or TRBV6-3 to TRBJ2-7; the D gene TCRdb calls, TRBD1, cannot be checked with no DNA. Looked up from germline, CDR1 is MNHEY and CDR2 is SVGEGT. The CDR3 contains 15 residues. The CDR3 loop reads CASTPGRGGSYEQYF.

The rearrangement links TRBV12-3 or TRBV12-4 to TRBJ1-5. The CDR3 runs to 14 residues. CDR3 in amino acids: CASSSGESNQPQHF.

J is TRBJ2-7 and V is TRBV27; TCRdb's D call of TRBD2 is untestable without DNA. The CDR3 sequence is 16 residues long. Germline lookup yields CDR1 MNHEY and CDR2 SMNVEV (reference sequence). The CDR3 sequence: CASSSLGLAGVIEQYF.